This entry lists 14 T cell receptor beta chains sequenced from one sample in a study of blood T cell repertoires in COVID-19. This table comes from immunoSEQ multiplex PCR, and its TCRdb copy is limited to in-frame clones, with some not included. Counted here are around 300,000 clones, roughly 86% occurring once; the ten biggest clones make up about 2.6%. Material: PBMCs or T cells enriched from blood (not recorded which). These receptors were taken from a woman aged 18 to 35 who had recovered from COVID-19.

This clone has only a few counts. This chain uses TRBV21-1 with TRBJ1-5. TRBV21-1 is designated a pseudogene. The CDR3 runs 19 residues. The CDR3 coding sequence is TGTGCCAGCAGCCCCCCCGGAAAGGGGCGGGGGGTTCGCAATCAGCCCCAGCATTTT. It translates to CASSPPGKGRGVRNQPQHF.

The rearrangement links TRBV7-2 to TRBJ1-6, with TRBD1 identical over 11 bases. The CDR3 length is 17 residues. Germline V lookup: CDR1 SGHTA, CDR2 FQGNSA. V lost 5 bases, J lost 9 bases, and 12 bases stayed unmatched. The CDR3 nucleotides are TGTGCCAGCAGCCCGGGGACAGGGGGTTTCGTCCGTTCACCCCTCCACTTT. This gives the protein CASSPGTGGFVRSPLHF.

The chain recombines TRBV7-2 with TRBJ1-5, with D perhaps TRBD1 (6 bases). Trimming took off 0 bases at V and 3 bases at J, with 12 bases between the two ends. This CDR3 region has 16 residues. The germline gives CDR1 SGHTA, CDR2 FQGNSA. The CDR3: CASSLATGWDNQPQHF. CDR3 nucleotide sequence: TGTGCCAGCAGCTTAGCAACAGGGTGGGACAATCAGCCCCAGCATTTT.

This clone was seen once. The J gene is TRBJ2-3, the V gene TRBV4-1; 12 bases match TRBD2. The germline CDR1 and CDR2 sequences are MGHRA and YSYEKL. This CDR3 has 15 amino acids. Trimming at V came to 6 bases and at J to 4 bases, leaving 5 bases not matched to a gene. The CDR3 sequence is CASSSSGGAADTQYF. In DNA, the CDR3 is TGCGCCAGCAGTTCTAGCGGGGGGGCGGCAGATACGCAGTATTTT.

The genes are TRBV7-9 and TRBJ2-7; TRBD1 aligns across 7 bases. The trim removed 4 bases at V and 3 bases at J, leaving 3 bases unmatched. The germline V gene has CDR1 SEHNR and CDR2 FQNEAQ (reference sequence). The CDR3 covers 13 residues. The CDR3 here is CASSSRDSYEQYF. In DNA, the CDR3 is TGTGCCAGCAGCTCACGGGACAGCTACGAGCAGTACTTC.

J is TRBJ1-1 and V is TRBV10-2; no clear D. V was cut by 7 bases and J by 3 bases, with 12 bases left in between. Germline assignment: CDR1 WSHSY and CDR2 SAAADI. This CDR3 comprises 13 residues. CDR3 amino acids: CASKLQVHTEAFF. CDR3 nucleotides: TGCGCCAGCAAATTGCAGGTTCACACTGAAGCTTTCTTT.

The V call is TRBV6-4, the J call TRBJ2-1; 10 bases line up with TRBD2. The CDR3 contains 16 residues. Germline values: CDR1 MRHNA, CDR2 SNTAGT. J gave up 5 bases and V 5 bases, and 9 bases lay outside the gene matches. In DNA, the CDR3 is TGTGCCAGCAGTTACGCTAGCGGGAGAGGCCACAATGAGCAGTTCTTC. This translates into CASSYASGRGHNEQFF.

The chain carries TRBV7-8 and TRBJ1-5; D is ambiguous. CDR3 length: 13 amino acids. Trimming stripped 4 bases from V and 0 bases from J, with 4 bases between. Per germline, CDR1 SGHVS and CDR2 FQNEAQ. In DNA form, the CDR3 reads TGTGCCAGCAGCTCCAATAGCAATCAGCCCCAGCATTTT. Translated: CASSSNSNQPQHF.

The chain joins TRBV5-1 to TRBJ1-2; 7 bases match TRBD1. The CDR3 runs to 16 residues. Germline V gene data show CDR1 as SGHRS and CDR2 as YFSETQ. Trimming cost V 3 bases and J 7 bases; bases outside gene matches: 15. CDR3 DNA: TGCGCCAGCAGCTCCGACAGGGAACGGGGTCTGGGTGGCTACACCTTC. Its protein is CASSSDRERGLGGYTF.

The chain uses TRBV6-1 and TRBJ1-4; TRBD1 aligns across 7 bases. Per germline, CDR1 MNHNS and CDR2 SASEGT. Unmatched junction bases numbered 8, after V lost 2 bases and J lost 2 bases. CDR3 length: 17 amino acids. The CDR3 spells CASSETTGWDTNEKLFF. In DNA, the CDR3 is TGTGCCAGCAGTGAAACGACAGGGTGGGACACTAATGAAAAACTGTTTTTT.

There are a few counts of this clone. The V and J genes are TRBV7-2 and TRBJ1-2; D not resolved. V was pared by 1 base and J by 5 bases, with 5 bases between. The CDR3 runs to 12 residues. CDR1 is SGHTA and CDR2 is FQGNSA in the germline V gene. The CDR3 here is CASSLGRYGYTF. The DNA of the CDR3 is TGTGCCAGCAGCTTAGGGCGGTATGGCTACACCTTC.

The chain joins TRBV7-9 to TRBJ2-1; 11 nucleotides agree with TRBD2. Germline trimming cut 5 bases from V and 5 bases from J; bases unmatched to any gene: 14. CDR1 is SEHNR and CDR2 is FQNEAQ in the germline V gene (reference sequence). The CDR3 is 18 amino acids. CDR3 amino acids: CASSGAGTSGRGHNEQFF. As DNA, the CDR3 is TGTGCCAGCAGCGGAGCCGGGACTAGCGGCAGGGGACACAATGAGCAGTTCTTC.

This sequence joins TRBV29-1 and TRBJ2-3; no clear D. The CDR3 is 14 residues long. V shed 5 bases and J shed 1 base, with 13 bases lying between them. CDR1 and CDR2 from the germline V gene are SQVTM and ANQGSEA. The CDR3 sequence: CSVRTPPGTDTQYF. In DNA form, the CDR3 reads TGCAGCGTTAGAACTCCCCCTGGCACAGATACGCAGTATTTT.

The rearrangement links TRBV4-2 to TRBJ2-3; 9 nucleotides line up with TRBD2. This CDR3 comprises 19 residues. J was trimmed by 4 bases and V by 3 bases; bases with no gene match: 17. Looked up from germline, CDR1 is LGHNA and CDR2 is YNFKEQ. CDR3 coding DNA: TGTGCCAGCAGCCACCGAGCGGGGGGCAGCCCGGTGAGCCCAGATACGCAGTATTTT. Translation gives CASSHRAGGSPVSPDTQYF.